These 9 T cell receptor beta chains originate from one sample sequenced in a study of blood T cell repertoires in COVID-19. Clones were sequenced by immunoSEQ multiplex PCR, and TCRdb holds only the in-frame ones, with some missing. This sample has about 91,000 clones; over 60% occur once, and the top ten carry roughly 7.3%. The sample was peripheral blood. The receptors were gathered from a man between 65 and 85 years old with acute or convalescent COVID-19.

Here the CDR3 reads CATSDFSTVQPQHF. The CDR3 bases are TGTGCCACCAGTGATTTTTCCACAGTTCAGCCCCAGCATTTT. The chain is built from TRBV24-1 and TRBJ1-5; D is unclear. Trimming cost V 1 base and J 6 bases, with 9 bases left between them. This CDR3 contains 14 residues. From germline, CDR1 is KGHDR and CDR2 SFDVKD.

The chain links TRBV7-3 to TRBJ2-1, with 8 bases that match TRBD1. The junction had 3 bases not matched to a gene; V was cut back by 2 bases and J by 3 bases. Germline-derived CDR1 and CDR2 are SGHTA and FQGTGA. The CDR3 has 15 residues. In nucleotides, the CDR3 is TGTGCCAGCAGCTTAGGAGGACAGGGCTACAATGAGCAGTTCTTC. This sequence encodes CASSLGGQGYNEQFF.

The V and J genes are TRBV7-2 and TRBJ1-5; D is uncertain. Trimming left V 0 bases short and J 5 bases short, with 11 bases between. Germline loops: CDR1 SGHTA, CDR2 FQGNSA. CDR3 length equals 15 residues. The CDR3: CASSLASGLDQPQHF. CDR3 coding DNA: TGTGCCAGCAGCTTAGCGTCGGGGTTGGATCAGCCCCAGCATTTT.

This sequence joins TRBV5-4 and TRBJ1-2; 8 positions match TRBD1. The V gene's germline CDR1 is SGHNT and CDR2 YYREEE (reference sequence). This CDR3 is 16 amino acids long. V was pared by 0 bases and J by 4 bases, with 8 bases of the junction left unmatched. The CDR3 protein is CASSLAGQGGIYGYTF. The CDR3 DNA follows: TGTGCCAGCAGCTTGGCCGGACAGGGAGGAATCTATGGCTACACCTTC.

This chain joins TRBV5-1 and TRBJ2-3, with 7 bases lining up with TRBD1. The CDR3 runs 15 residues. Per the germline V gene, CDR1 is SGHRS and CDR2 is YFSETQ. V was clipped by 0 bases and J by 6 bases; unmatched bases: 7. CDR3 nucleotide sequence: TGCGCCAGCAGCTTGGAGCGACAGGGATGGGATACGCAGTATTTT. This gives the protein CASSLERQGWDTQYF.

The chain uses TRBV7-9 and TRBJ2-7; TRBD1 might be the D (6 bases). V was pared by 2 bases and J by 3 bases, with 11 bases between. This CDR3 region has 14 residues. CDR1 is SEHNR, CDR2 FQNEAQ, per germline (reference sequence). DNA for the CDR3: TGTGCCAGCAGCTTAAAACAGGACAGCTACGAGCAGTACTTC. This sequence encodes CASSLKQDSYEQYF.

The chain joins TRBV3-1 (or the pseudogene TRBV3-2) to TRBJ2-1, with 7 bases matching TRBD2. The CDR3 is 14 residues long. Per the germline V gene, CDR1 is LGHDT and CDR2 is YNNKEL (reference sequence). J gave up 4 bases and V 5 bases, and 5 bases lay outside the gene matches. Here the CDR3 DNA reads TGTGCCAGCAGCGCCCGGGACTATTACAATGAGCAGTTCTTC. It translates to CASSARDYYNEQFF.

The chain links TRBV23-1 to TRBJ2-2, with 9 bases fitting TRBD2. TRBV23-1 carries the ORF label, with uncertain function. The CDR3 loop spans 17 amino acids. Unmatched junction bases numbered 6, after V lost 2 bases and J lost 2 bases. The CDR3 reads CASSQLAGGPNTGELFF. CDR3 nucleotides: TGCGCCAGCAGTCAACTGGCGGGAGGGCCTAACACCGGGGAGCTGTTTTTT.

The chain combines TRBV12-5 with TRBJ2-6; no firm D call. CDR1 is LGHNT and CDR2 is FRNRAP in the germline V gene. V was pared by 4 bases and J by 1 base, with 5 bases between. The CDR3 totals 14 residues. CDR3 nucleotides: TGTGCTAGTGGTTCTCTTTCTGGGGCCAACGTCCTGACTTTC. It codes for CASGSLSGANVLTF.